Following are 16 T cell receptor beta chains from one sample sequenced in a study of Ad26.COV2.S vaccination and SARS-CoV-2 variants. The treatment here: around 19 received Ad26.COV2.S at low or high dose, single or two shots; roughly five received placebo; per-sample allocation not given. Material that was analyzed had been drawn on day 63 after the first vaccine or placebo injection. Sequencing used immunoSEQ multiplex PCR; TCRdb keeps in-frame clones, though not all of them. The table lists 360,000 or so clones, roughly 87% of them singletons. Sequences were derived from peripheral blood, sampled in a trial of Ad26.COV2.S vaccine versus placebo. These receptors were taken from a person between 18 and 65 years old who received the Ad26.COV2.S COVID-19 vaccine or a placebo.

The chain links TRBV6-2 or TRBV6-3 to TRBJ1-1, with TRBD1 matching over 8 bases. This CDR3 has 15 amino acids. Germline CDR1 MNHEY, CDR2 SVGEGT. V was clipped by 4 bases and J by 1 base; unmatched bases: 5. CDR3 sequence: CASSFRTGRNTEAFF. The CDR3 bases are TGTGCCAGCAGTTTCCGGACAGGGAGGAACACTGAAGCTTTCTTT.

The chain is built from TRBV30 and TRBJ1-1; the match to TRBD1 covers 9 bases. CDR1 and CDR2 (germline): GTSNPN, SVGIG (reference sequence). V lost 5 bases to trimming and J lost 3 bases; unmatched junction nucleotides: 4. There are 13 residues in the CDR3. DNA for the CDR3: TGTGCCTGGGAGGGACAGGGAGACACTGAAGCTTTCTTT. Translated, it gives CAWEGQGDTEAFF.

The J gene is TRBJ1-1, the V gene TRBV4-3; 7 bases are a match to TRBD1. The CDR3 runs to 14 residues. Germline lookup yields CDR1 LGHNA and CDR2 YSLEER. V dropped 4 bases and J dropped 1; count of bases not matched to a gene: 3. DNA of the CDR3: TGCGCCAGCAGCCGCACAGGGGAGAACACTGAAGCTTTCTTT. This gives the protein CASSRTGENTEAFF.

This clone was detected only a few times. Written as DNA, the CDR3 is TGTGCCAGCAGCCCTAATCGACAGGTTCCGAACACTGAAGCTTTCTTT. Protein product: CASSPNRQVPNTEAFF. The rearrangement uses TRBV7-9 and TRBJ1-1; tentatively, D is TRBD1 (6 bases). Looked up from germline, CDR1 is SEHNR and CDR2 is FQNEAQ (reference sequence). The CDR3 consists of 16 residues. V shed 5 bases and J shed 1 base, with 17 bases lying between them.

The chain has TRBV18 and TRBJ2-5; either TRBD1 or TRBD2 may supply D (6 bases each). The CDR3 contains 16 residues. The germline V gene encodes CDR1 KGHSH and CDR2 LQKENI. The germline V and J ends were trimmed by 0 bases and 5 bases, with 16 bases remaining between them. CDR3 protein: CASSPPPGGSTETQYF. In DNA form, the CDR3 reads TGTGCCAGCTCACCACCACCCGGGGGCTCTACGGAGACCCAGTACTTC.

The chain links TRBV3-1 (or the pseudogene TRBV3-2) to TRBJ2-7, with 8 bases lining up with TRBD2. The CDR3 sequence is 15 residues long. V was pared by 1 base and J by 1 base, with 3 bases of the junction left unmatched. CDR1 and CDR2 (germline): LGHDT, YNNKEL (reference sequence). The CDR3 is CASSQVSGGSYEQYF. The CDR3 nucleotides read TGTGCCAGCAGCCAAGTCAGCGGGGGTTCCTACGAGCAGTACTTC.

The chain employs TRBV7-9 and TRBJ2-2, with D possibly being TRBD2 (6 bases). CDR1 SEHNR and CDR2 FQNEAQ come from the germline V gene (reference sequence). The CDR3 runs to 16 residues. Trimming stripped 5 bases from V and 4 bases from J, with 17 bases between. CDR3 sequence (DNA): TGTGCCAGCAGCCCTTCCGGCCGGGGGAGCACCGGGGAGCTGTTTTTT. This translates into CASSPSGRGSTGELFF.

This chain joins TRBV2 and TRBJ2-7; 11 bases map to TRBD2. Trimming cost V 0 bases and J 1 base; bases outside gene matches: 14. The CDR3 loop spans 20 amino acids. Germline CDR1 is SNHLY and CDR2 is FYNNEI. The CDR3 sequence: CASSEAGLAGGPGFSYEQYF. The CDR3 DNA reads TGTGCCAGCAGTGAAGCGGGTCTAGCGGGGGGCCCGGGGTTTTCCTACGAGCAGTACTTC.

V and J are TRBV7-2 and TRBJ2-5; 10 positions match TRBD1. The CDR3 covers 16 residues. Trimming took 1 base from V and 2 from J; bases not matched to a gene: 4. Per germline, CDR1 SGHTA and CDR2 FQGNSA. The CDR3 here is CASSLGRTGGQETQYF. For the CDR3, the DNA is TGTGCCAGCAGCTTAGGCAGGACAGGGGGGCAAGAGACCCAGTACTTC.

This sequence joins TRBV7-8 and TRBJ1-6, with a possible D match to TRBD1 (5 bases). The germline V and J ends were trimmed by 5 bases and 0 bases, with 17 bases remaining between them. Germline CDR1 is SGHVS and CDR2 is FQNEAQ. CDR3 length: 18 amino acids. CDR3 loop: CASSPDRGVRSYNSPLHF. The CDR3 region has the DNA TGTGCCAGCAGCCCCGACCGGGGGGTCCGCTCCTATAATTCACCCCTCCACTTT.

This clone showed up just once. This chain connects TRBV3-1 (or the pseudogene TRBV3-2) to TRBJ2-3; D might be TRBD2 (6 bases). This CDR3 is 17 amino acids long. CDR1 and CDR2 (germline): LGHDT, YNNKEL (reference sequence). Trimming took 0 bases from V and 2 from J, leaving 15 bases between them. The CDR3 sequence: CASSQDGRASATDTQYF. DNA of the CDR3: TGTGCCAGCAGCCAAGATGGGCGAGCTAGCGCCACAGATACGCAGTATTTT.

The rearrangement links TRBV7-6 to TRBJ2-1; 7 positions match TRBD1. Germline CDR1 is SGHVS and CDR2 is FNYEAQ. The CDR3 consists of 17 residues. V lost 5 bases and J lost 0; bases outside the gene matches: 10. The CDR3: CASSKNRGEGSYNEQFF. CDR3 coding DNA: TGTGCCAGCAGCAAAAACAGGGGAGAGGGCTCCTACAATGAGCAGTTCTTC.

The chain couples TRBV6-2 or TRBV6-3 to TRBJ1-1; TRBD1 might be the D (5 bases). This CDR3 is 11 amino acids long. V was cut by 6 bases and J by 6 bases, with 8 bases left in between. Germline CDR1 MNHEY, CDR2 SVGEGT. DNA for the CDR3: TGTGCCAGCAGCAGGGTATCTGAAGCTTTCTTT. Its translation is CASSRVSEAFF.

This chain joins TRBV29-1 and TRBJ2-7; TRBD2 agrees at 8 bases. V shed 7 bases, J shed 1 base, and the junction held 6 bases outside the gene matches. Looked up from germline, CDR1 is SQVTM and CDR2 is ANQGSEA. This CDR3 contains 13 residues. The CDR3 DNA is TGCAGCGCTTCCCGGGGGGGGTCCTACGAGCAGTACTTC. It codes for CSASRGGSYEQYF.

The chain employs TRBV11-2 and TRBJ1-2, with unresolved D. The CDR3 contains 13 residues. The germline CDR1 and CDR2 sequences are SGHAT and FQNNGV. Trimming took off 0 bases at V and 1 base at J, with 3 bases between the two ends. The CDR3 sequence is CASSLDHNYGYTF. In DNA, the CDR3 is TGTGCCAGCAGCTTAGACCATAACTATGGCTACACCTTC.

V is TRBV19 and J is TRBJ2-1, with a weak D call TRBD2 (5 bases). CDR3 length: 13 amino acids. V was shortened by 1 base and J by 8 bases, with 9 bases between the two germline ends. Germline V lookup: CDR1 LNHDA, CDR2 SQIVND (reference sequence). CDR3 amino acids: CASSIGTRYEQFF. The CDR3 nucleotides read TGTGCCAGTAGTATAGGGACTCGTTATGAGCAGTTCTTC.